This T cell receptor (beta chain) is drawn from a study of PD-1 blockade in classical Hodgkin lymphoma. General study points: Patients excluded were those beginning nivolumab under 1 year after ASCT.

Profiling relied on immunoSEQ multiplex PCR, and the TCRdb table lists in-frame clones only, not all of them. This sample yields roughly 56,000 clones, of which 70% to 90% are seen a single time; about 8% belongs to the top ten. The time point was: cycle 4 day 1 (C4D1), after 5 to 7 weeks of nivolumab. All trial patients relapsed after autologous stem cell transplantation. Turning to this clone: What it binds is not known.

The specimen was peripheral blood mononuclear cells (PBMCs), collected before the fourth cycle of nivolumab. The receptor's source is a human donor with classical Hodgkin lymphoma.

Written as DNA, the CDR3 is TGCGCCAGCAGCCAAGTTGTTAACTATGGCTACACCTTC. Translation gives CASSQVVNYGYTF. V is TRBV5-1 and J is TRBJ1-2; D is undetermined. With 4 bases removed from V and 1 base from J, the gap between germline ends came to 8 bases. This CDR3 is built from 13 residues. Germline V gives CDR1 SGHRS, CDR2 YFSETQ.